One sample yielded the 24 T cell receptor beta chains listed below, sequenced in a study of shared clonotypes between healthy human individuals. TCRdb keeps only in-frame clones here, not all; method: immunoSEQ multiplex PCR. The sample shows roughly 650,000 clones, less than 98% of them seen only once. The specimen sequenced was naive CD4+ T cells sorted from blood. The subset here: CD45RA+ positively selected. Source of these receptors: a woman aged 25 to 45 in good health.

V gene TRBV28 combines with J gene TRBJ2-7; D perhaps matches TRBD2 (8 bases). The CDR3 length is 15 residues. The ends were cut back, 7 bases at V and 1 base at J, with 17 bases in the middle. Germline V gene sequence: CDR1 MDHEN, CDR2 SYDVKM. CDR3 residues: CASTRGGQKSYEQYF. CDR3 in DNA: TGTGCCAGCACTCGGGGGGGACAGAAATCCTACGAGCAGTACTTC. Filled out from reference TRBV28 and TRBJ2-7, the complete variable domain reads DVKVTQSSRYLVKRTGEKVFLECVQDMDHENMFWYRQDPGLGLRLIYFSYDVKMKEKGDIPEGYSVSREKKERFSLILESASTNQTSMYLCASTRGGQKSYEQYFGPGTRLTVT.

In DNA, the CDR3 is TGTGCCAGCAGTTACTCTGTGACAGGTAGTGAGCAGTTCTTC. Protein: CASSYSVTGSEQFF. V is TRBV6-5 and J is TRBJ2-1, with TRBD1 as a possible D gene (6 bases). The CDR3 totals 14 residues. The germline V and J ends were trimmed by 0 bases and 9 bases, with 12 bases remaining between them. Looked up from germline, CDR1 is MNHEY and CDR2 is SVGAGI.

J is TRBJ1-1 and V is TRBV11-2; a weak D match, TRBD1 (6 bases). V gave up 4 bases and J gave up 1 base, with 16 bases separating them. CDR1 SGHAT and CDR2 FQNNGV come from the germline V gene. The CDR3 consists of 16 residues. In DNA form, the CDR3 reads TGTGCCAGCAGCTCACCTTTAGGGGGTTGGAACACTGAAGCTTTCTTT. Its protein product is CASSSPLGGWNTEAFF. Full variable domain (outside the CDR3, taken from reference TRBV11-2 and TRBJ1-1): EAGVAQSPRYKIIEKRQSVAFWCNPISGHATLYWYQQILGQGPKLLIQFQNNGVVDDSQLPKDRFSAERLKGVDSTLKIQPAKLEDSAVYLCASSSPLGGWNTEAFFGQGTRLTVV.

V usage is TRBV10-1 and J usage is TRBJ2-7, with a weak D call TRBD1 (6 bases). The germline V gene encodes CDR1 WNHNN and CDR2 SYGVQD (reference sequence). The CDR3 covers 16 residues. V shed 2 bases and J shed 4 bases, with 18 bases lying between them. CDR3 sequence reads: CASSEKGQGGSYEQYF. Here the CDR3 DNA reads TGCGCCAGCAGTGAGAAGGGACAAGGAGGTAGTTACGAGCAGTACTTC.

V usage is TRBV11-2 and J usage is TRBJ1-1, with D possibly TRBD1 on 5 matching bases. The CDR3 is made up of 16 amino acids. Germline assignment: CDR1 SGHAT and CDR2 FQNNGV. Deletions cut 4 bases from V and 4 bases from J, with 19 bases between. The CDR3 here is CASSSGRVWGGTEAFF. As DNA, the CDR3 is TGTGCCAGCAGCTCAGGCAGGGTATGGGGGGGCACTGAAGCTTTCTTT.

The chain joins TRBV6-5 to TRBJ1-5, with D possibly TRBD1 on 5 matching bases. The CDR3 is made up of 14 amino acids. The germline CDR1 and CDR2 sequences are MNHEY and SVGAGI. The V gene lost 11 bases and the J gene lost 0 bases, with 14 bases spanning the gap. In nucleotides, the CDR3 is TGTGCCGCCGCAAAAGGGGCTAGCAATCAGCCCCAGCATTTT. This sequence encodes CAAAKGASNQPQHF.

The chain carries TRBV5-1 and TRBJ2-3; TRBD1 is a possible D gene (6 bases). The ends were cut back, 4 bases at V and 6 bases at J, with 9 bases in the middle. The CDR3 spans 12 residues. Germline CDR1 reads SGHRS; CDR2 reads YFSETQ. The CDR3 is CASSPDSDTQYF. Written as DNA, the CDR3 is TGCGCCAGCAGCCCGGACAGCGATACGCAGTATTTT.

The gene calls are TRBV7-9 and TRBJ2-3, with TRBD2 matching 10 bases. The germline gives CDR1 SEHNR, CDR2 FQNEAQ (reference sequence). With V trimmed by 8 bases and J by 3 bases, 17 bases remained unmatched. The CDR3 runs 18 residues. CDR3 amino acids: CASEGLWTSGVGTDTQYF. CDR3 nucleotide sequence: TGTGCCAGCGAGGGACTGTGGACTAGCGGAGTGGGTACAGATACGCAGTATTTT.

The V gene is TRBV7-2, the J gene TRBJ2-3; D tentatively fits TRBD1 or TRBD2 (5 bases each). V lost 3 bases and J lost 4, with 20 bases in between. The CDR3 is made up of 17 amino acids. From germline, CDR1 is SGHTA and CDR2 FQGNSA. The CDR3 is CASSFKTGGWDADTQYF. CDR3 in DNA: TGTGCCAGCAGCTTCAAAACCGGAGGTTGGGACGCAGATACGCAGTATTTT.

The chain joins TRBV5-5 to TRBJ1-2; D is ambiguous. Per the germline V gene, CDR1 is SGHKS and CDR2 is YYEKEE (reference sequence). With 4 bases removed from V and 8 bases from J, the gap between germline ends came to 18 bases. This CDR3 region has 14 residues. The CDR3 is CASSPADPMGGYTF. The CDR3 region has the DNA TGTGCCAGCAGCCCGGCCGACCCCATGGGGGGCTACACCTTC.

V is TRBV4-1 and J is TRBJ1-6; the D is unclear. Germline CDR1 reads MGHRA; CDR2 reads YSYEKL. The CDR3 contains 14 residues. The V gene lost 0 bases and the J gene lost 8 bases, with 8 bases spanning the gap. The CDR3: CASSQEGRDSPLHF. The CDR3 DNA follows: TGCGCCAGCAGCCAAGAAGGGCGGGATTCACCCCTCCACTTT.

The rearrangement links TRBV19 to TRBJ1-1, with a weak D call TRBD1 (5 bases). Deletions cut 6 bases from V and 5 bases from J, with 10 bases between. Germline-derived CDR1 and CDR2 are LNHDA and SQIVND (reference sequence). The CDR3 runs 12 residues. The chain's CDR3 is CASRGEGTEAFF. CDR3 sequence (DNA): TGTGCCAGTAGGGGTGAGGGGACTGAAGCTTTCTTT. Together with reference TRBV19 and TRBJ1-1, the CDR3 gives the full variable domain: DGGITQSPKYLFRKEGQNVTLSCEQNLNHDAMYWYRQDPGQGLRLIYYSQIVNDFQKGDIAEGYSVSREKKESFPLTVTSAQKNPTAFYLCASRGEGTEAFFGQGTRLTVV.

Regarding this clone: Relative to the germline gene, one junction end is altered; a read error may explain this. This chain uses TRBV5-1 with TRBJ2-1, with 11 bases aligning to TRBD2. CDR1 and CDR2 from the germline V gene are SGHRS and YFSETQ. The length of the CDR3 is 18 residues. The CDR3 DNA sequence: TGCGCTAGCAGCTTGGTCCCCGGGGTAGCGGGAGGGCACAATGAGCAGTTCTTC. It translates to CASSLVPGVAGGHNEQFF.

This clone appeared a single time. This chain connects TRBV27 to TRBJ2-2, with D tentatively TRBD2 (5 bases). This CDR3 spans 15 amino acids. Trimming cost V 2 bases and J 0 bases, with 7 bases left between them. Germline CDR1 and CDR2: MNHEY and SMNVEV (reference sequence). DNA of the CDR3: TGTGCCAGCAGTTTAGCCGGGACGAACACCGGGGAGCTGTTTTTT. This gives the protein CASSLAGTNTGELFF.

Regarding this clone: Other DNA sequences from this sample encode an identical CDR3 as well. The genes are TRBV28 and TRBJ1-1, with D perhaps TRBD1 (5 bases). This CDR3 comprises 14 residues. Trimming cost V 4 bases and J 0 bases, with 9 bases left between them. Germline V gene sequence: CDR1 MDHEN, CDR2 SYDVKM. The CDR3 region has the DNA TGTGCCAGCAGTTCGGGGGGAATGAACACTGAAGCTTTCTTT. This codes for CASSSGGMNTEAFF.

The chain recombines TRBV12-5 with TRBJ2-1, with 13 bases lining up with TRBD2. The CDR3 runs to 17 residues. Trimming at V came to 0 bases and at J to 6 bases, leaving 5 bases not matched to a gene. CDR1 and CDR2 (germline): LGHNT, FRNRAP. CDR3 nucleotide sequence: TGTGCTAGTGGTTTGGTACCTGGACTAGCGGGGGCCAATGAGCAGTTCTTC. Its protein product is CASGLVPGLAGANEQFF.

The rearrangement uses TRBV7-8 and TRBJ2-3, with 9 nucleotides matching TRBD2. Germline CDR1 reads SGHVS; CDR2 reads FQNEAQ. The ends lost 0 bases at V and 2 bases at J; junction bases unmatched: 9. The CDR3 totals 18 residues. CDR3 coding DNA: TGTGCCAGCAGCTTAGCGAAAGTAGCGGGAGCCCACACAGATACGCAGTATTTT. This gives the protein CASSLAKVAGAHTDTQYF. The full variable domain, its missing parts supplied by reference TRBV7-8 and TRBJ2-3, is GAGVSQSPRYKVAKRGQDVALRCDPISGHVSLFWYQQALGQGPEFLTYFQNEAQLDKSGLPSDRFFAERPEGSVSTLKIQRTQQEDSAVYLCASSLAKVAGAHTDTQYFGPGTRLTVL.

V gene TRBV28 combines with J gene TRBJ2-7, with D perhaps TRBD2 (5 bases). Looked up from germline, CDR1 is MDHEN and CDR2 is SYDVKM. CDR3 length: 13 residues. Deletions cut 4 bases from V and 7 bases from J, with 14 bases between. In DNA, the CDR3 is TGTGCCAGCAGTTGGCCGGGCCCGGGAGAGCAGTACTTC. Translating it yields CASSWPGPGEQYF.

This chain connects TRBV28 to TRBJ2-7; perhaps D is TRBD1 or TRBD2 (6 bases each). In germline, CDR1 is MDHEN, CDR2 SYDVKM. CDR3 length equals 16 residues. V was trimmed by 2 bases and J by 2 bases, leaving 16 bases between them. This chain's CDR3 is CASSLGEARGAYEQYF. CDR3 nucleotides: TGTGCCAGCAGTTTAGGGGAAGCGAGGGGGGCCTACGAGCAGTACTTC. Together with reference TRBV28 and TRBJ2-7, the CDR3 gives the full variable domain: DVKVTQSSRYLVKRTGEKVFLECVQDMDHENMFWYRQDPGLGLRLIYFSYDVKMKEKGDIPEGYSVSREKKERFSLILESASTNQTSMYLCASSLGEARGAYEQYFGPGTRLTVT.

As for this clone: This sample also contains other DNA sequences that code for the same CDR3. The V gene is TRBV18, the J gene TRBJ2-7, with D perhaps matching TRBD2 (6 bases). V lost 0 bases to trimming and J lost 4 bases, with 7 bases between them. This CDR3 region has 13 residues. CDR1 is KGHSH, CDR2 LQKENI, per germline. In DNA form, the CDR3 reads TGTGCCAGCTCACCACCGGGGGGATACGAGCAGTACTTC. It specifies CASSPPGGYEQYF.

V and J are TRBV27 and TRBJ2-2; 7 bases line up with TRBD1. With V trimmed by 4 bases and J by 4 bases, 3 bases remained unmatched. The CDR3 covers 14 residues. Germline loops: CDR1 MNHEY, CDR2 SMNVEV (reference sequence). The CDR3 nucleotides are TGTGCCAGCAGTTGGCGACAGGGCACCGGGGAGCTGTTTTTT. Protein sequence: CASSWRQGTGELFF.

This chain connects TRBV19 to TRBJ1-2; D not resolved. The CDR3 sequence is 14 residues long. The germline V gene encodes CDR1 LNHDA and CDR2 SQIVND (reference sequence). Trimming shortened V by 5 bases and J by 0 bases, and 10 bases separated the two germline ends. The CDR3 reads CASSPGWSNYGYTF. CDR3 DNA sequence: TGTGCCAGTAGTCCCGGCTGGTCTAACTATGGCTACACCTTC.

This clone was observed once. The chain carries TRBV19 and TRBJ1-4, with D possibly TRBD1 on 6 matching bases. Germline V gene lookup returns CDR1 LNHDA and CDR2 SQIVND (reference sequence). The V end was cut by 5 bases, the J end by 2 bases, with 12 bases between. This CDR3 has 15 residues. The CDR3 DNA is TGTGCCAGTAGTGACAGGTCCGGGACTAATGAAAAACTGTTTTTT. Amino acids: CASSDRSGTNEKLFF.

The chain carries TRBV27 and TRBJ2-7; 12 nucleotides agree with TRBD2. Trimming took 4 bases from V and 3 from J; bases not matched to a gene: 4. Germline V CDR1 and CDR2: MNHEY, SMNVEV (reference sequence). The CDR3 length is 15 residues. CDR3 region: CASSSTSGRLYEQYF. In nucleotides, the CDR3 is TGTGCCAGCAGTTCCACTAGCGGGAGGCTCTACGAGCAGTACTTC.